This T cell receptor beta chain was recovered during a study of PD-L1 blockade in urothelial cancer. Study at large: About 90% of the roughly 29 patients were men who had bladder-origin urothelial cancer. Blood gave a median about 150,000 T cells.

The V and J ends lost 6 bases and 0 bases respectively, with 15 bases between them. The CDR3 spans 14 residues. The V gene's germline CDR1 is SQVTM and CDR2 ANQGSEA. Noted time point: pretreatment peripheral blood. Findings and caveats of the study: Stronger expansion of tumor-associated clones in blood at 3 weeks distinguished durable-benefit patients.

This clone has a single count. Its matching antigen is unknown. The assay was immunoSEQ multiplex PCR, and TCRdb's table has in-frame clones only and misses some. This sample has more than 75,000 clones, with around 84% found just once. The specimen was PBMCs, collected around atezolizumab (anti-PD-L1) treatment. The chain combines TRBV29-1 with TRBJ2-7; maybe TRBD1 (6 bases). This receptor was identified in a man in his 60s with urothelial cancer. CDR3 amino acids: CSVVWTVGSYEQYF. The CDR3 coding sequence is TGCAGCGTCGTATGGACAGTTGGCTCCTACGAGCAGTACTTC.